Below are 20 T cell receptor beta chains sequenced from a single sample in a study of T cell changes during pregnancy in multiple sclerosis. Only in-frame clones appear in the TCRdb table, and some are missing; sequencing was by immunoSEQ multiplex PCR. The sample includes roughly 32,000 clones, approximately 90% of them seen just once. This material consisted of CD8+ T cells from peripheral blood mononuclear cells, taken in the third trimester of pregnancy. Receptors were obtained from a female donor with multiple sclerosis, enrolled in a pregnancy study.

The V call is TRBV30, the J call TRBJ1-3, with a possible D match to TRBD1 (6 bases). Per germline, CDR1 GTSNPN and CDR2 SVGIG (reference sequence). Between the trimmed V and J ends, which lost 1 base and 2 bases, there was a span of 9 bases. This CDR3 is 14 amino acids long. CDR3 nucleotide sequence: TGTGCCTGGAGTGACAGGGACACTGGAAACACCATATATTTT. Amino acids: CAWSDRDTGNTIYF.

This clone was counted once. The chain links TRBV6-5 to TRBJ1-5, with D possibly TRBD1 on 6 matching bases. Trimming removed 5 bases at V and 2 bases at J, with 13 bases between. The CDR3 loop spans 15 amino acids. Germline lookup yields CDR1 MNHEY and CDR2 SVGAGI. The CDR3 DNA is TGTGCCAGCAGTCCCGGACAGCTTGGCAATCAGCCCCAGCATTTT. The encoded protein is CASSPGQLGNQPQHF.

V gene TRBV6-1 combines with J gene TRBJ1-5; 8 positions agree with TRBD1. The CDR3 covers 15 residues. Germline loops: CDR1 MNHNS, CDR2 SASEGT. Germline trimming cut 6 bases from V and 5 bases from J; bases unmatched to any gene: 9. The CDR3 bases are TGTGCCAGCAGCCCGGACAGGGCTGGGGATCAGCCCCAGCATTTT. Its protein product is CASSPDRAGDQPQHF.

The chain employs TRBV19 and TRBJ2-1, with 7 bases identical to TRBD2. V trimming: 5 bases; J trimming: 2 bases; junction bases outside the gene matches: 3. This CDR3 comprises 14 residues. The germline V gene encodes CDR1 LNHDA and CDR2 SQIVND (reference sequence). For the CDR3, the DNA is TGTGCCAGTAGTCCGCGGGGGACCTACAATGAGCAGTTCTTC. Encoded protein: CASSPRGTYNEQFF.

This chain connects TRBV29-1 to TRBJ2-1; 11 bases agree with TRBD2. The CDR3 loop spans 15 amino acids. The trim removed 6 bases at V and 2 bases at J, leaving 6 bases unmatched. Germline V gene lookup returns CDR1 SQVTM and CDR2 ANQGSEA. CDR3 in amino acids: CSVDPLAGAYNEQFF. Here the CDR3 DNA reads TGCAGCGTGGACCCACTAGCGGGGGCCTACAATGAGCAGTTCTTC.

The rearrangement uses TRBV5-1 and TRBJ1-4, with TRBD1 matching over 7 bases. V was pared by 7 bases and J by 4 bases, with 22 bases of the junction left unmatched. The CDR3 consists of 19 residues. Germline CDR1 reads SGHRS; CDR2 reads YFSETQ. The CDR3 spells CASANPLGLGTDLNEKLFF. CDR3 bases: TGCGCCAGCGCTAACCCCTTAGGCCTCGGGACAGACCTTAATGAAAAACTGTTTTTT. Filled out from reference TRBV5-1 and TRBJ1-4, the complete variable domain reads KAGVTQTPRYLIKTRGQQVTLSCSPISGHRSVSWYQQTPGQGLQFLFEYFSETQRNKGNFPGRFSGRQFSNSRSEMNVSTLELGDSALYLCASANPLGLGTDLNEKLFFGSGTQLSVL.

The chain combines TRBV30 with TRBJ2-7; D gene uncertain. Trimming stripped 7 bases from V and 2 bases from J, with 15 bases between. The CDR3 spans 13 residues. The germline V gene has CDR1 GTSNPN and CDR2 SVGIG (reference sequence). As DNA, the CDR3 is TGTGCCTCAAACCAGATCGTCACCTACGAGCAGTACTTC. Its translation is CASNQIVTYEQYF.

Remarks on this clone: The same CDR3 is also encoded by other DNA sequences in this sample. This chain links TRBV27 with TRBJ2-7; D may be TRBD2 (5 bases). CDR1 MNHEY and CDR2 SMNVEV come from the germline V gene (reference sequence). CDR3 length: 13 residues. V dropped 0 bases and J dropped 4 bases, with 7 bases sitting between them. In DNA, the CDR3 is TGTGCCAGCAGTTTATCCTCGGGGTACGAGCAGTACTTC. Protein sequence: CASSLSSGYEQYF.

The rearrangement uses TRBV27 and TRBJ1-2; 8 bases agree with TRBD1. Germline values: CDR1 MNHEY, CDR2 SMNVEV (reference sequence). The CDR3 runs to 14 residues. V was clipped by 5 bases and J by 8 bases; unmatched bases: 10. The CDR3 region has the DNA TGTGCCAGCAGTCCGACAGGGACAGGCAGAGGCTACACCTTC. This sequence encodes CASSPTGTGRGYTF.

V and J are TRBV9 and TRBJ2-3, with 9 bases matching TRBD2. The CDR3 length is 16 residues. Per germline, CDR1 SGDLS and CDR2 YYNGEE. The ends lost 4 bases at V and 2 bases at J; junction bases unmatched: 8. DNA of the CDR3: TGTGCCAGCAGCCCGATCAGCGGGGGGTACACAGATACGCAGTATTTT. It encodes CASSPISGGYTDTQYF.

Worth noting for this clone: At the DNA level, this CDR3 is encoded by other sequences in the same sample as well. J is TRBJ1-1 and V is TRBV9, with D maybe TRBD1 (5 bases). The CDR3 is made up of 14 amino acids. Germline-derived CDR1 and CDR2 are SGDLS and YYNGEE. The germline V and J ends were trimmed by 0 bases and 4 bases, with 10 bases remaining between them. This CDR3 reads CASSVGQGGTEAFF. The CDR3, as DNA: TGTGCCAGCAGCGTAGGCCAGGGAGGCACTGAAGCTTTCTTT.

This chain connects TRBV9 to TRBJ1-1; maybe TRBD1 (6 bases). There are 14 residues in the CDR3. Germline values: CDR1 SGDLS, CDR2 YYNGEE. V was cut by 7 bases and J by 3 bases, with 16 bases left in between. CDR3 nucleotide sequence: TGTGCCAGCGGGGGCCGGCAGGGAGACACTGAAGCTTTCTTT. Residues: CASGGRQGDTEAFF.

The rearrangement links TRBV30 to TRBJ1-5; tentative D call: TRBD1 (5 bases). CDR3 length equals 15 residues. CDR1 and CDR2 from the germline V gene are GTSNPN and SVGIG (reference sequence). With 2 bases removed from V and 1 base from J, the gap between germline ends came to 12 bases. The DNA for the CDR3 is TGTGCCTGGAGTCCCACGGGGGTGAGCAATCAGCCCCAGCATTTT. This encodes CAWSPTGVSNQPQHF.

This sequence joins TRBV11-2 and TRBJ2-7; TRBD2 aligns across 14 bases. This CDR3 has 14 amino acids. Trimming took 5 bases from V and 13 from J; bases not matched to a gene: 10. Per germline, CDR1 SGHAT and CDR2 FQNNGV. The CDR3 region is CASSLPGTSGGIYF. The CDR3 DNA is TGTGCCAGCAGCCTCCCTGGGACTAGCGGGGGCATCTACTTC. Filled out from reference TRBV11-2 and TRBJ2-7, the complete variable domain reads EAGVAQSPRYKIIEKRQSVAFWCNPISGHATLYWYQQILGQGPKLLIQFQNNGVVDDSQLPKDRFSAERLKGVDSTLKIQPAKLEDSAVYLCASSLPGTSGGIYFGPGTRLTVT.

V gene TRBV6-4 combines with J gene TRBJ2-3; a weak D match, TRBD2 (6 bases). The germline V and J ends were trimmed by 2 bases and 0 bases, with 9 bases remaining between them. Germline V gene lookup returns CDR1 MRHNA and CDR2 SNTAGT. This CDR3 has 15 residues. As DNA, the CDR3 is TGTGCCAGCAGTGACGTGGGGGGAAGCACAGATACGCAGTATTTT. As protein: CASSDVGGSTDTQYF.

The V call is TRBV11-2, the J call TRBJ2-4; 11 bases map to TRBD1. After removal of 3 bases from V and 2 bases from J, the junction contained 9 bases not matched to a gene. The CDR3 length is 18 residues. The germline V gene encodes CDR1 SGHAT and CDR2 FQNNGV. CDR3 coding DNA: TGTGCCAGCAGCTTGGGGACAGGGGGATTGTCCCCCAAAAACATTCAGTACTTC. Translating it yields CASSLGTGGLSPKNIQYF.

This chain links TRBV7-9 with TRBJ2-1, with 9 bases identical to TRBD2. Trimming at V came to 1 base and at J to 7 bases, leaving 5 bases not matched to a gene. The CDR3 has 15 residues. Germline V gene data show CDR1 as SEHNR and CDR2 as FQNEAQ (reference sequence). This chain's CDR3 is CASSLVSGGQNEQFF. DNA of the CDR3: TGTGCCAGCAGCTTAGTTAGCGGGGGCCAGAATGAGCAGTTCTTC.

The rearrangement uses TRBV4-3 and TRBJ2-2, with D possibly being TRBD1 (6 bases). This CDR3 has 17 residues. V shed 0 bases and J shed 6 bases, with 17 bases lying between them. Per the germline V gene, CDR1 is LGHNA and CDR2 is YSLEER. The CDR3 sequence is CASSQDRAGEYSGELFF. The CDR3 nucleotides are TGCGCCAGCAGCCAAGACAGGGCAGGGGAATATTCCGGGGAGCTGTTTTTT.

CDR3 in DNA: TGTGCCAGCAGCTCTAGAGGGGCGGGGGGCTCCTACGAGCAGTACTTC. Translation gives CASSSRGAGGSYEQYF. The rearrangement uses TRBV11-2 and TRBJ2-7, with 8 positions matching TRBD2. Per the germline V gene, CDR1 is SGHAT and CDR2 is FQNNGV. V shed 4 bases and J 0 bases; nucleotides not matched to a gene: 8. The CDR3 length is 16 residues. The full variable domain, completed using reference TRBV11-2 and TRBJ2-7, is EAGVAQSPRYKIIEKRQSVAFWCNPISGHATLYWYQQILGQGPKLLIQFQNNGVVDDSQLPKDRFSAERLKGVDSTLKIQPAKLEDSAVYLCASSSRGAGGSYEQYFGPGTRLTVT.

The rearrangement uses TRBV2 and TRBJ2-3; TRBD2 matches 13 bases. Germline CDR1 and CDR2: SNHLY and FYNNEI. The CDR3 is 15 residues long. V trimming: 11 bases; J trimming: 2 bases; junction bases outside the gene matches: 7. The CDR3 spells CARQGLAGLTDTQYF. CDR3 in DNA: TGTGCCCGACAGGGACTAGCGGGACTCACAGATACGCAGTATTTT.